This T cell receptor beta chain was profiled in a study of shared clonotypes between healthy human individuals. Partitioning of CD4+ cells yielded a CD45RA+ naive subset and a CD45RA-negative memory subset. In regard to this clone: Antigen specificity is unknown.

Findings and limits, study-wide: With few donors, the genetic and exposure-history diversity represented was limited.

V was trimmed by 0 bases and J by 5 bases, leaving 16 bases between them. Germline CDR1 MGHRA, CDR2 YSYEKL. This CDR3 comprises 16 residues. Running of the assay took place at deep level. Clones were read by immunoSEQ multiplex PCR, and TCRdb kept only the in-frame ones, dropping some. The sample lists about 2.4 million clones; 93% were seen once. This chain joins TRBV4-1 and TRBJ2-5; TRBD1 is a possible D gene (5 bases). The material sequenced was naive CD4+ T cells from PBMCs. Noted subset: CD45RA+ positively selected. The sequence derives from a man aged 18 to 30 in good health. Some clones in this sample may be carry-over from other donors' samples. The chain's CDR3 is CASSQDFARKGETQYF. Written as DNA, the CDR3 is TGCGCCAGCAGCCAAGACTTCGCTAGAAAGGGGGAGACCCAGTACTTC.